The 26 T cell receptor beta chains below come from one sample, sequenced in a study of CD8 T cells in ankylosing spondylitis. Study-wide findings and caveats: It appeared that ankylosing spondylitis blood was characterized by a TCR beta motif of several highly homologous variants.

TCRdb re-derived calls from the 5' RACE reads in MiXCR, one entry per CDR3 protein. The repertoire consists of about 800,000 distinct CDR3 sequences, with approximately 12% occurring once and the leading ten covering more than 0.5%. These receptors have no identified antigens. The source material was blood, either unsorted or a sorted T cell fraction (not recorded which). These receptors originate from a male donor with ankylosing spondylitis.

This clonotype has at least ten counts. The rearrangement uses TRBV20-1 and TRBJ2-7, with a possible D match to TRBD1 (7 bases). The CDR3 contains 14 residues. The germline V gene has CDR1 DFQATT and CDR2 SNEGSKA (reference sequence). V shed 6 bases and J shed 2 bases, with 17 bases lying between them. The chain's CDR3 is CSARLGGTTYEQYF. For the CDR3, the DNA is TGCAGTGCCAGACTAGGGGGCACCACCTACGAGCAGTACTTC.

The V gene is TRBV20-1, the J gene TRBJ2-5; D is uncertain. The CDR3 has 14 amino acids. V lost 2 bases to trimming and J lost 9 bases, with 19 bases between them. The germline V gene has CDR1 DFQATT and CDR2 SNEGSKA (reference sequence). The CDR3: CSARRTPGVLSQYF. The CDR3 DNA is TGCAGTGCTAGAAGAACACCCGGCGTGTTGTCCCAGTACTTC.

CDR3 in DNA: TGCAGTGCTAGAGGTTTGTCTAGCGGCAGCTCCTACAATGAGCAGTTCTTC. The encoded protein is CSARGLSSGSSYNEQFF. The rearrangement links TRBV20-1 to TRBJ2-1; the match to TRBD2 covers 7 bases. CDR3 length: 17 amino acids. The junction had 9 bases not matched to a gene; V was cut back by 1 base and J by 0 bases. Germline lookup yields CDR1 DFQATT and CDR2 SNEGSKA (reference sequence).

J is TRBJ2-1 and V is TRBV2; D is ambiguous. Trimming took off 6 bases at V and 0 bases at J, with 6 bases between the two ends. Germline V gives CDR1 SNHLY, CDR2 FYNNEI. The CDR3 spans 13 residues. CDR3 nucleotides: TGTGCCAGCAGGGACCTCTCCTACAATGAGCAGTTCTTC. Amino acid sequence: CASRDLSYNEQFF.

This clonotype was seen only a few times. The chain joins TRBV6-5 to TRBJ2-1; D gene ambiguous. V was shortened by 2 bases and J by 3 bases, with 11 bases between the two germline ends. Germline assignment: CDR1 MNHEY and CDR2 SVGAGI. The CDR3 consists of 15 residues. The CDR3 sequence is CASSYDWAVYNEQFF. The CDR3, as DNA: TGTGCCAGCAGTTACGATTGGGCCGTCTACAATGAGCAGTTCTTC.

The chain uses TRBV6-5 and TRBJ2-3; D is uncertain. The CDR3 spans 13 residues. The germline V gene has CDR1 MNHEY and CDR2 SVGAGI. Trimming removed 2 bases at V and 6 bases at J, with 9 bases between. The CDR3, as DNA: TGTGCCAGCAGTTACCGTTTAGGTGATACGCAGTATTTT. Encoded protein: CASSYRLGDTQYF.

The chain uses TRBV7-2 and TRBJ2-7; D is unclear. The germline V gene encodes CDR1 SGHTA and CDR2 FQGNSA. Trimming shortened V by 4 bases and J by 0 bases, and 7 bases separated the two germline ends. The CDR3 loop spans 13 amino acids. This chain's CDR3 is CASSSALSYEQYF. The CDR3 DNA is TGTGCCAGCAGCTCGGCTCTCTCCTACGAGCAGTACTTC.

This clonotype was recorded at least ten times. The chain uses TRBV10-3 and TRBJ1-5; the D is unclear. Germline CDR1 ENHRY, CDR2 SYGVKD. The CDR3 length is 13 residues. Trimming pared 10 bases from V and 0 bases from J, leaving 10 bases between. The CDR3 here is CATAGHSNQPQHF. The CDR3 bases are TGTGCCACCGCCGGGCATAGCAATCAGCCCCAGCATTTT.

V gene TRBV6-5 combines with J gene TRBJ2-5; unclear D gene. The CDR3 loop spans 14 amino acids. V was trimmed by 0 bases and J by 4 bases, leaving 9 bases between them. Germline CDR1 MNHEY, CDR2 SVGAGI. CDR3 coding DNA: TGTGCCAGCAGTTACTCCTTCGTGGCAGAGACCCAGTACTTC. Translation gives CASSYSFVAETQYF.

The rearrangement joins TRBV21-1 to TRBJ2-7; the table names TRBD2, a call not compared with the DNA. TRBV21-1 is deemed a pseudogene. The CDR3 is made up of 16 amino acids. CDR3 in DNA: TGTGCCAGCAGCACTACCCGACTAGCGGGGACCTACGAGCAGTACTTC. Its protein product is CASSTTRLAGTYEQYF.

This chain links TRBV12-3 or TRBV12-4 with TRBJ2-7; D remains unclear. Trimming shortened V by 4 bases and J by 4 bases, and 11 bases separated the two germline ends. The CDR3 runs to 13 residues. The DNA for the CDR3 is TGTGCCAGCAGTTATTCCCCCTCTTACGAGCAGTACTTC. Translating it yields CASSYSPSYEQYF.

This clonotype was detected a few times. V gene TRBV20-1 combines with J gene TRBJ2-2; D possibly corresponds to TRBD2 (5 bases). V gave up 1 base and J gave up 1 base, with 10 bases separating them. The CDR3 spans 15 residues. Germline values: CDR1 DFQATT, CDR2 SNEGSKA (reference sequence). The CDR3 here is CSARVGGRNTGELFF. CDR3 DNA: TGCAGTGCTAGAGTGGGTGGGAGGAACACCGGGGAGCTGTTTTTT.

Many counts were recorded for this clonotype. The rearrangement joins TRBV5-1 to TRBJ2-4, with D unclear. Germline V gives CDR1 SGHRS, CDR2 YFSETQ. The CDR3 totals 14 residues. V was clipped by 3 bases and J by 7 bases, with 14 bases between them. CDR3 sequence reads: CASSSADGGNIQYF. The CDR3 DNA reads TGCGCCAGCAGCTCAGCCGACGGTGGGAACATTCAGTACTTC.

This clonotype was seen many times. J is TRBJ1-1 and V is TRBV5-1; no reliable D call. V lost 2 bases to trimming and J lost 4 bases, with 18 bases between them. The CDR3 extends over 16 amino acids. Per the germline V gene, CDR1 is SGHRS and CDR2 is YFSETQ. The CDR3: CASSLGPGPEGTEAFF. The CDR3 DNA follows: TGCGCCAGCAGCTTAGGGCCTGGACCCGAAGGCACTGAAGCTTTCTTT. The entire variable domain, with the rest obtained from reference TRBV5-1 and TRBJ1-1, is as follows: KAGVTQTPRYLIKTRGQQVTLSCSPISGHRSVSWYQQTPGQGLQFLFEYFSETQRNKGNFPGRFSGRQFSNSRSEMNVSTLELGDSALYLCASSLGPGPEGTEAFFGQGTRLTVV.

There are a few counts of this clonotype. V is TRBV12-3 or TRBV12-4 and J is TRBJ1-2, with D perhaps matching TRBD1 (6 bases). The CDR3 length is 13 residues. V was pared by 2 bases and J by 9 bases, with 13 bases between. The chain's CDR3 is CASSLNIGGSYTF. The CDR3 DNA reads as TGTGCCAGCAGTTTAAATATAGGGGGAAGCTACACCTTC.

A few counts support this clonotype. DNA of the CDR3: TGTGCCAGCTCTCGGGACGGCGGCTACGAGCAGTACTTC. It codes for CASSRDGGYEQYF. The rearrangement links TRBV18 to TRBJ2-7, with D perhaps given as TRBD1 or TRBD2 (5 bases each). Trimming stripped 6 bases from V and 3 bases from J, with 12 bases between. The CDR3 has 13 amino acids. CDR1 is KGHSH and CDR2 is LQKENI in the germline V gene. The full variable domain, in which reference TRBV18 and TRBJ2-7 provide the parts outside the CDR3, is NAGVMQNPRHLVRRRGQEARLRCSPMKGHSHVYWYRQLPEEGLKFMVYLQKENIIDESGMPKERFSAEFPKEGPSILRIQQVVRGDSAAYFCASSRDGGYEQYFGPGTRLTVT.

This clonotype was seen only a few times. V usage is TRBV20-1 and J usage is TRBJ2-1, with 12 bases fitting TRBD2. The CDR3 is 16 amino acids. Germline CDR1 is DFQATT and CDR2 is SNEGSKA (reference sequence). The ends lost 5 bases at V and 4 bases at J; junction bases unmatched: 9. Here the CDR3 reads CSALRLAGAGYNEQFF. DNA of the CDR3: TGCAGTGCTCTCCGACTAGCGGGGGCGGGGTACAATGAGCAGTTCTTC.

The J gene is TRBJ2-6, the V gene TRBV4-3, with D unclear. The ends were cut back, 4 bases at V and 0 bases at J, with 16 bases in the middle. CDR1 LGHNA and CDR2 YSLEER come from the germline V gene. The CDR3 covers 18 residues. The CDR3 loop reads CASSRHSLMGSGANVLTF. CDR3 nucleotide sequence: TGCGCCAGCAGCCGGCACAGTCTCATGGGCTCTGGGGCCAACGTCCTGACTTTC.

The rearrangement joins TRBV12-3 or TRBV12-4 to TRBJ1-2, with D tentatively TRBD1 (6 bases). V was clipped by 3 bases and J by 2 bases, with 10 bases between them. The CDR3 spans 14 residues. The CDR3 region is CASSFNQGNYGYTF. For the CDR3, the DNA is TGTGCCAGCAGTTTTAATCAGGGGAACTATGGCTACACCTTC.

This clonotype appeared a few times. This CDR3 is missing its conserved last phenylalanine or tryptophan, likely due to a read error. The rearrangement uses TRBV29-1 and TRBJ2-5; D unresolved. The V gene's germline CDR1 is SQVTM and CDR2 ANQGSEA. The CDR3 runs to 12 residues. V was trimmed by 1 base and J by 2 bases, leaving 5 bases between them. CDR3 sequence: CSVEVWQETQYL. The CDR3 DNA follows: TGCAGCGTTGAAGTTTGGCAAGAGACCCAGTACTTG.

This clonotype appeared a few times. The CDR3 DNA sequence: TGTGCCAGCAGACCTAGGGGGGCGCGCGAGCAGTACTTC. Amino acids: CASRPRGAREQYF. The chain is built from TRBV28 and TRBJ2-7; tentatively, D is TRBD1 or TRBD2 (6 bases each). V was clipped by 6 bases and J by 6 bases, with 15 bases between them. This CDR3 region has 13 residues. Germline-derived CDR1 and CDR2 are MDHEN and SYDVKM.

This chain connects TRBV11-2 to TRBJ2-1; D remains ambiguous. Germline V CDR1 and CDR2: SGHAT, FQNNGV. Trimming removed 5 bases at V and 7 bases at J, with 18 bases between. The CDR3 is made up of 15 amino acids. The DNA of the CDR3 is TGTGCCAGCAGCCAAAGCCAGATGAGAACTAATGAGCAGTTCTTC. It yields the protein CASSQSQMRTNEQFF.

This clonotype was found a few times. V and J are TRBV7-9 and TRBJ1-6; possibly TRBD1 for D (6 bases). Germline CDR1 SEHNR, CDR2 FQNEAQ (reference sequence). The CDR3 contains 14 residues. Trimming took off 3 bases at V and 9 bases at J, with 12 bases between the two ends. The CDR3, as DNA: TGTGCCAGCAGCTTCGGACAGACCTTTTCACCCCTCCACTTT. As protein: CASSFGQTFSPLHF.

This clonotype has just a few counts. CDR3 DNA: TGTGCCATCAGTCGGGACCGGAACACTGAAGCTTTCTTT. Its protein product is CAISRDRNTEAFF. The gene calls are TRBV10-3 and TRBJ1-1, with D tentatively TRBD1 (5 bases). V gave up 5 bases and J gave up 1 base, with 8 bases separating them. This CDR3 contains 13 residues. Germline V gene lookup returns CDR1 ENHRY and CDR2 SYGVKD.

This sequence joins TRBV7-2 and TRBJ2-5; D gene unclear. The germline CDR1 and CDR2 sequences are SGHTA and FQGNSA. This CDR3 contains 13 residues. The V gene lost 1 base and the J gene lost 6 bases, with 9 bases spanning the gap. CDR3 protein: CASSLGLLKTQYF. For the CDR3, the DNA is TGTGCCAGCAGCTTAGGGCTTTTGAAGACCCAGTACTTC.

This clonotype was counted at least ten times. The chain has TRBV25-1 and TRBJ1-4; 7 nucleotides align to TRBD1. After removal of 4 bases from V and 4 bases from J, the junction contained 6 bases not matched to a gene. The CDR3 has 15 residues. Germline CDR1 and CDR2: MGHDK and SYGVNS. DNA of the CDR3: TGTGCCAGCAGTGCTACAGGGGTGAATAATGAAAAACTGTTTTTT. Amino acid sequence: CASSATGVNNEKLFF.